This TCR beta chain was identified in a study of breast tumors, draining lymph nodes, adjacent tissues. General study findings and limits: Compared with basal-like, luminal-like tumors shared significantly more repertoire with nontumor tissue.

TCRdb passed the multiplex PCR reads through MiXCR, listing each CDR3 protein once. The sample consists of around 230,000 distinct CDR3 sequences, 30% to 35% of them appearing once. V was shortened by 4 bases and J by 3 bases, with 10 bases between the two germline ends. In germline, CDR1 is SGHTA, CDR2 FQGNSA. This CDR3 region has 13 residues. This clonotype appeared many times. What it binds is not known. Axillary draining lymph nodes of breast cancer patients supplied the node samples. The sequence was obtained from a female donor with breast cancer. Some clones in this sample may be carry-over from other donors' samples. The sequenced sample was axillary lymph node tissue. The V gene is TRBV7-2, the J gene TRBJ2-7; D not certain. This CDR3 is CASSYDAIYEQYF. The DNA for the CDR3 is TGTGCCAGCAGCTATGACGCCATCTACGAGCAGTACTTC.